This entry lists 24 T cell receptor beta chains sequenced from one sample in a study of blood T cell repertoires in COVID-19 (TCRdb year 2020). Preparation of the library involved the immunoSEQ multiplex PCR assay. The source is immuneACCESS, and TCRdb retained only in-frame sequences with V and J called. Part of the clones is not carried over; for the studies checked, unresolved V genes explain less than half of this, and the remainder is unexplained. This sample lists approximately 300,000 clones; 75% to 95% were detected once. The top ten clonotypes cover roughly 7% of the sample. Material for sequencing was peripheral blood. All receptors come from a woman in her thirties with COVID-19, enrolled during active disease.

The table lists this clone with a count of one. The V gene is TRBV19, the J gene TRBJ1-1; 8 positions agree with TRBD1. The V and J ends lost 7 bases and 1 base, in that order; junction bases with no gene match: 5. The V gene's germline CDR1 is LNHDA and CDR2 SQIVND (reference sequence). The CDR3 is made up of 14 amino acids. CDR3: CASIQGARNTEAFF. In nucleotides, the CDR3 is TGTGCCAGTATCCAGGGGGCGAGGAACACTGAAGCTTTCTTT.

For the CDR3, the DNA is TGTGCCAGCAGTTACAAGGAGACAGGTCCCATTCAGTACTTC. Translating gives CASSYKETGPIQYF. The chain carries TRBV6-6 and TRBJ2-4; possibly TRBD1 for D (6 bases). V was shortened by 2 bases and J by 9 bases, with 14 bases between the two germline ends. The germline V gene encodes CDR1 MNHNY and CDR2 SVGAGI (reference sequence). The CDR3 runs to 14 residues.

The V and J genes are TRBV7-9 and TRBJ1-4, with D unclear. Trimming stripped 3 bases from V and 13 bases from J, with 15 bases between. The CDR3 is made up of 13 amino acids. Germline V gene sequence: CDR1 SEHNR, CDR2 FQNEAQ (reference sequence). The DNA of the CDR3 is TGTGCCAGCAGCTTCGAACACAATGGGCGACTGTTTTTT. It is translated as CASSFEHNGRLFF.

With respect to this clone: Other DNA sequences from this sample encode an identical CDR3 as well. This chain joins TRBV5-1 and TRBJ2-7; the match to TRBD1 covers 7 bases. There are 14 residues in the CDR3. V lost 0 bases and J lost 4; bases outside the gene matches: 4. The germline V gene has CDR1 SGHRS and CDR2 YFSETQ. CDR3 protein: CASSLGQGSYEQYF. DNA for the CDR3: TGCGCCAGCAGCTTGGGACAGGGTTCTTACGAGCAGTACTTC.

The CDR3 DNA sequence: TGTGCCAGCAGTTACGAGGGTGAGGGGACCCAGTACTTC. This translates into CASSYEGEGTQYF. V is TRBV6-5 and J is TRBJ2-5; D is perhaps TRBD2 (5 bases). CDR1 is MNHEY, CDR2 SVGAGI, per germline. This CDR3 is 13 amino acids long. Deletions cut 2 bases from V and 7 bases from J, with 11 bases between.

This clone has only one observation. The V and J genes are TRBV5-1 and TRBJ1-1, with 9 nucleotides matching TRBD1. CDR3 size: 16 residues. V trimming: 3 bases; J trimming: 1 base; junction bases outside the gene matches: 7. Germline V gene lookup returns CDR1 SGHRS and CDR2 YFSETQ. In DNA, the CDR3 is TGCGCCAGCAGCTCAAAGCAGGGACAGGGGAACACTGAAGCTTTCTTT. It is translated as CASSSKQGQGNTEAFF.

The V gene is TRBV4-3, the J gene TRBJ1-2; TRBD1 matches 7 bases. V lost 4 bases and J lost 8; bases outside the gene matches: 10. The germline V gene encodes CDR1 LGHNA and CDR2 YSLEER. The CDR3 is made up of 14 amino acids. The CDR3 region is CASSPSGLRGGYTF. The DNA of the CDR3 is TGCGCCAGCAGCCCCTCGGGACTCAGGGGGGGCTACACCTTC.

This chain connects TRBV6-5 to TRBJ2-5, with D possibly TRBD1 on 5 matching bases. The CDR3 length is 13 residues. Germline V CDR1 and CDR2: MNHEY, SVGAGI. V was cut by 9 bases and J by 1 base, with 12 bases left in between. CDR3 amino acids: CASTGVLQETQYF. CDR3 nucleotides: TGTGCCAGTACAGGTGTGCTCCAAGAGACCCAGTACTTC.

The CDR3 is CASKPGLQETQYF. CDR3 nucleotides: TGCGCCAGCAAGCCCGGTTTGCAAGAGACCCAGTACTTC. The rearrangement links TRBV5-1 to TRBJ2-5; no clear D. Looked up from germline, CDR1 is SGHRS and CDR2 is YFSETQ. V lost 6 bases to trimming and J lost 2 bases, with 11 bases between them. CDR3 length: 13 residues.

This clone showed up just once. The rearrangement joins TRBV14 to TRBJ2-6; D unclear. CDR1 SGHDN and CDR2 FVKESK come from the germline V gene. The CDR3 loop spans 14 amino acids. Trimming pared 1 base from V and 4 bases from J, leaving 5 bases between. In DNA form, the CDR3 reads TGTGCCAGCAGCCAAGTCACAGGGGCCAACGTCCTGACTTTC. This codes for CASSQVTGANVLTF. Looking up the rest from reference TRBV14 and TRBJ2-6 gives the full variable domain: EAGVTQFPSHSVIEKGQTVTLRCDPISGHDNLYWYRRVMGKEIKFLLHFVKESKQDESGMPNNRFLAERTGGTYSTLKVQPAELEDSGVYFCASSQVTGANVLTFGAGSRLTVL.

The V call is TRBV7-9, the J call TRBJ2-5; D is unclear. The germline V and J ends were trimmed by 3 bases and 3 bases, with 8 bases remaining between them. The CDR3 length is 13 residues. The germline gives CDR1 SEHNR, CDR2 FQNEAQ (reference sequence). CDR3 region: CASSFQQKETQYF. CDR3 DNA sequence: TGTGCCAGCAGCTTTCAACAGAAAGAGACCCAGTACTTC.

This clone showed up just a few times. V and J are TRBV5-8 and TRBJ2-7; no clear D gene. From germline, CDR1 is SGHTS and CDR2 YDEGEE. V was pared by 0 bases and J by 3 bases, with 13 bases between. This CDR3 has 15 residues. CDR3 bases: TGTGCCAGCAGCTTGGAGGTGGGCGACGGCTACGAGCAGTACTTC. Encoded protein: CASSLEVGDGYEQYF.

The CDR3 here is CASMEVTGTDTQYF. The CDR3 nucleotides read TGCGCCAGCATGGAGGTAACTGGCACAGATACGCAGTATTTT. This chain uses TRBV10-2 with TRBJ2-3; D is perhaps TRBD2 (5 bases). Germline assignment: CDR1 WSHSY and CDR2 SAAADI. Trimming left V 7 bases short and J 1 base short, with 12 bases between. The CDR3 loop spans 14 amino acids.

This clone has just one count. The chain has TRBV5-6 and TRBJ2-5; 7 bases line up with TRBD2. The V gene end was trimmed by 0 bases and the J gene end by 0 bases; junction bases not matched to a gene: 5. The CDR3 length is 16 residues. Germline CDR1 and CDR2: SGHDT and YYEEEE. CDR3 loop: CASSLAASGDQETQYF. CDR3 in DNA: TGTGCCAGCAGCTTGGCGGCTAGCGGAGACCAAGAGACCCAGTACTTC. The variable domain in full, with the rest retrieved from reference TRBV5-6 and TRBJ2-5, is DAGVTQSPTHLIKTRGQQVTLRCSPKSGHDTVSWYQQALGQGPQFIFQYYEEEERQRGNFPDRFSGHQFPNYSSELNVNALLLGDSALYLCASSLAASGDQETQYFGPGTRLLVL.

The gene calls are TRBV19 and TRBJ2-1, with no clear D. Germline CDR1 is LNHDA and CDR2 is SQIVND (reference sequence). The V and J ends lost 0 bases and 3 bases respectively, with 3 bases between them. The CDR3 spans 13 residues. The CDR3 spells CASSIDGYNEQFF. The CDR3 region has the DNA TGTGCCAGTAGTATAGACGGCTACAATGAGCAGTTCTTC.

In DNA form, the CDR3 reads TGTGCCAGCATAGGGCAGGGTGTTTATTACGAGCAGTACTTC. Translated: CASIGQGVYYEQYF. The chain links TRBV28 to TRBJ2-7, with a tentative D call TRBD1 (5 bases). CDR3 size: 14 residues. Looked up from germline, CDR1 is MDHEN and CDR2 is SYDVKM. V lost 7 bases and J lost 4, with 17 bases in between.

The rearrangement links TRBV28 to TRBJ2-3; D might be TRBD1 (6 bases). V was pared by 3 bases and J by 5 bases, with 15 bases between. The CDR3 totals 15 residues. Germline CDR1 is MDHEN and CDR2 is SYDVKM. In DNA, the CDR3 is TGTGCCAGCAGTTTGTCAGGGGCGAGGGGAGATACGCAGTATTTT. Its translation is CASSLSGARGDTQYF.

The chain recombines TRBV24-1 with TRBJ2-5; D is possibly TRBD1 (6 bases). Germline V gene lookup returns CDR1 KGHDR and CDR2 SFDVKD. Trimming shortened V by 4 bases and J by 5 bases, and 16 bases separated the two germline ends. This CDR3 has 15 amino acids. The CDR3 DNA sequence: TGTGCCACCAGTGACACCGGGACAAGGTGGGAGACCCAGTACTTC. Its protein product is CATSDTGTRWETQYF.

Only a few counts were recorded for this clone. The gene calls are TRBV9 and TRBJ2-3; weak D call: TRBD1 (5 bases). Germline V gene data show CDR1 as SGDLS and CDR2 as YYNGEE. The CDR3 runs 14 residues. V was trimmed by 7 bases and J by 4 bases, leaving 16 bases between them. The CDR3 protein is CASGPAGFPDTQYF. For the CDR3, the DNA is TGTGCCAGCGGGCCAGCAGGGTTTCCAGATACGCAGTATTTT. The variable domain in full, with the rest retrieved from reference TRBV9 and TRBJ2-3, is DSGVTQTPKHLITATGQRVTLRCSPRSGDLSVYWYQQSLDQGLQFLIQYYNGEERAKGNILERFSAQQFPDLHSELNLSSLELGDSALYFCASGPAGFPDTQYFGPGTRLTVL.

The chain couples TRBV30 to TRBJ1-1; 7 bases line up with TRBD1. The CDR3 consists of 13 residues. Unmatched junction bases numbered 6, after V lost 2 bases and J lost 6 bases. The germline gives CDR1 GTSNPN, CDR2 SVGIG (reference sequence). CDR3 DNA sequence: TGTGCCTGGAGTCCCTACAGGGGTTCTGAAGCTTTCTTT. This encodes CAWSPYRGSEAFF.

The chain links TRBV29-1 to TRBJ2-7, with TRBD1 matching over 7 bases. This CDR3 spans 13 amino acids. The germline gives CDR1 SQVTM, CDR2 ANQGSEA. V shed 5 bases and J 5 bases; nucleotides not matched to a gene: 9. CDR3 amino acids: CSVRIGGWNEQYF. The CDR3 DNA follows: TGCAGCGTTCGGATAGGGGGCTGGAACGAGCAGTACTTC.

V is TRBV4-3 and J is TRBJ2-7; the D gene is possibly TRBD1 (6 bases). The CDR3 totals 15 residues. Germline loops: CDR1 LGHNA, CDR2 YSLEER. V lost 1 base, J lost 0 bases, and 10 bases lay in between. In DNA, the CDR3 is TGCGCCAGCAGCCAAGGACCGACAGGCTCCTACGAGCAGTACTTC. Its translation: CASSQGPTGSYEQYF.

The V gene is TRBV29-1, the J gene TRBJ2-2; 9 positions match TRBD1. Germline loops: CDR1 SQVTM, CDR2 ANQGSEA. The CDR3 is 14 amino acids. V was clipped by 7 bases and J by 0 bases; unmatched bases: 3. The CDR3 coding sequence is TGCAGCGCGCGGGACAGGGCGAACACCGGGGAGCTGTTTTTT. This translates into CSARDRANTGELFF.

The DNA for the CDR3 is TGCAGCGTTTCGGACAGGGGGCGTGGGATCTATGGCTACACCTTC. This sequence encodes CSVSDRGRGIYGYTF. The chain carries TRBV29-1 and TRBJ1-2, with 11 bases matching TRBD1. CDR1 SQVTM and CDR2 ANQGSEA come from the germline V gene. The V segment lost 5 bases and the J segment 4 bases; nucleotides outside the gene matches: 9. The CDR3 totals 15 residues.